The clone carrying this TCR beta chain has a handful of counts. This record comes from a study of CD8 T cells in ankylosing spondylitis. Quantitative 5'-RACE with molecular barcodes generated TCR beta libraries. A single record per CDR3 protein comes from TCRdb applying MiXCR to the 5' RACE reads. The sample contains a few hundred thousand distinct CDR3 sequences, more than 15% of which appear only once. This receptor was obtained from a male donor with ankylosing spondylitis or in good health (not recorded which). The material sequenced was blood, either unsorted or a sorted T cell fraction (not recorded which).

The CDR3 nucleotides read TGTGCCACCAGCGGAGGACTAGCGGGAACCTACGAGCAGTACTTC. This gives the protein CATSGGLAGTYEQYF. The V gene is TRBV15, the J gene TRBJ2-7, with TRBD2 matching 12 bases. This CDR3 comprises 15 residues. Per germline, CDR1 LNHNV and CDR2 YYDKDF (reference sequence). With V trimmed by 5 bases and J by 2 bases, 4 bases remained unmatched.